Sequencing of this TCR beta chain was carried out in a study of T-cell reconstitution after alpha-beta-depleted transplantation in children. General study results and limits: It was surviving recipient T cells and thymic progenitors that gave some patients high TCRbeta diversity at day 60. A year had passed since transplant, and T-cell counts and diversity by then came mostly from newly produced T cells. As was reported, about two months after transplant, alpha-beta T cells came from several hundred expanded graft clones.

V lost 5 bases to trimming and J lost 5 bases; unmatched junction nucleotides: 4. CDR3 length: 13 amino acids. Per the germline V gene, CDR1 is MDHEN and CDR2 is SYDVKM. This clonotype appeared many times. No antigen is known for it. Preparation of the TCRbeta library was carried out with unique molecular identifiers. TCRdb reprocessed the PCR reads with MiXCR, giving one entry per CDR3 protein. The sample has over 15,000 distinct CDR3 sequences; approximately 13% are singletons. The clonotype was recovered from a boy in the first two years of life who had a stem cell transplant for Wiskott-Aldrich syndrome, so the T cells may come from the graft donor. Sequenced here: PBMCs, mostly from graft donor cells, sampled 180 days after TCRalphabeta/CD19-depleted stem cell transplant. The J gene is TRBJ2-5, the V gene TRBV28, with TRBD2 matching 8 bases. CDR3 amino acids: CASSRSGGETQYF. CDR3 bases: TGTGCCAGCAGTCGGTCGGGGGGGGAGACCCAGTACTTC.